The 27 T cell receptor beta chains below were found in one sample sequenced in a study of response to subunit inactivated influenza vaccine (dated by TCRdb to 2016 to 2019). The library came from RT-PCR. Sequenced on an Illumina HiSeq 2500. TCRdb trimmed public reads at Q25 via fastp, called clones via MiXCR and kept in-frame beta chains. Rows matching on CDR3 protein sequence are summarized as one entry with the most common DNA and genes. In this sample the table shows under 750,000 distinct CDR3 sequences, approximately 12% of which occur a single time. The top ten clones comprise roughly 10% of the sample. Sequenced material: PBMCs from blood, taken on the day of vaccination. The receptor source for this set is a man in his forties or fifties who received an inactivated influenza vaccine. Donor details come from another sample of the same person, matched by shared clones.

This clonotype was detected ten times or more. The chain combines TRBV28 with TRBJ2-2; TRBD1 aligns across 8 bases. This CDR3 comprises 15 residues. V lost 7 bases, J lost 7 bases, and 11 bases stayed unmatched. The germline V gene has CDR1 MDHEN and CDR2 SYDVKM. CDR3 coding DNA: TGTGCCAGCACCCTGGGACAGGCGGTCAACGGGGAGCTGTTTTTT. Protein product: CASTLGQAVNGELFF. Full variable domain (remainder filled in from reference TRBV28 and TRBJ2-2): DVKVTQSSRYLVKRTGEKVFLECVQDMDHENMFWYRQDPGLGLRLIYFSYDVKMKEKGDIPEGYSVSREKKERFSLILESASTNQTSMYLCASTLGQAVNGELFFGEGSRLTVL.

This clonotype has just a few counts. The rearrangement links TRBV10-3 to TRBJ2-1, with 9 positions matching TRBD2. Trimming removed 7 bases from V and 5 bases from J; junction bases left unmatched: 9. The CDR3 covers 15 residues. Germline V CDR1 and CDR2: ENHRY, SYGVKD. As DNA, the CDR3 is TGTGCCATCACGGCGCGACTAGCGGCCGACAATGAGCAGTTCTTC. Its protein is CAITARLAADNEQFF.

This clonotype was picked up many times. The rearrangement links TRBV6-1 to TRBJ2-1; 12 nucleotides align to TRBD2. Germline V gene data show CDR1 as MNHNS and CDR2 as SASEGT. V trimming: 6 bases; J trimming: 9 bases; junction bases outside the gene matches: 9. The CDR3 covers 15 residues. In DNA form, the CDR3 reads TGTGCCAGCAGCATGACTAGCGGGAGCAGTTTTGAGCAGTTCTTC. Its translation is CASSMTSGSSFEQFF.

This clonotype was picked up a small number of times. The CDR3 region is CSVENYRSNEQFF. DNA for the CDR3: TGCAGCGTTGAAAATTATAGGTCGAATGAGCAGTTCTTC. V gene TRBV29-1 combines with J gene TRBJ2-1; D gene unclear. V was pared by 2 bases and J by 7 bases, with 12 bases between. CDR1 is SQVTM and CDR2 is ANQGSEA in the germline V gene. This CDR3 has 13 residues.

The gene calls are TRBV6-5 and TRBJ2-3; a weak D match, TRBD2 (6 bases). Per germline, CDR1 MNHEY and CDR2 SVGAGI. V was cut by 0 bases and J by 4 bases, with 17 bases left in between. CDR3 length equals 17 residues. CDR3 sequence reads: CASSYSPPPGGADTQYF. For the CDR3, the DNA is TGTGCCAGCAGTTACTCACCACCTCCCGGGGGAGCAGATACGCAGTATTTT.

This clonotype was seen a handful of times. The J gene is TRBJ2-7, the V gene TRBV11-2; TRBD2 matches at 7 bases. J was trimmed by 2 bases and V by 2 bases; bases with no gene match: 6. Germline loops: CDR1 SGHAT, CDR2 FQNNGV. The CDR3 loop spans 15 amino acids. The DNA of the CDR3 is TGTGCCAGCAGCTTATTCCTTAGCGGGCCCTACGAGCAGTACTTC. Translation gives CASSLFLSGPYEQYF.

The rearrangement uses TRBV3-1 and TRBJ2-5; D remains unclear. V gave up 0 bases and J gave up 1 base, with 12 bases separating them. Germline lookup yields CDR1 LGHDT and CDR2 YNNKEL (reference sequence). The CDR3 extends over 16 amino acids. The chain's CDR3 is CASSQERVGSQETQYF. In DNA, the CDR3 is TGTGCCAGCAGCCAAGAAAGAGTGGGTTCCCAAGAGACCCAGTACTTC.

The chain is built from TRBV10-3 and TRBJ2-7; D could derive from TRBD1 or TRBD2 (6 bases each). Deletions cut 4 bases from V and 6 bases from J, with 16 bases between. CDR3 length: 14 amino acids. The germline gives CDR1 ENHRY, CDR2 SYGVKD. Here the CDR3 DNA reads TGTGCCATCAGTGTTTATGAACAGGGAGGCGAGCAGTACTTC. It encodes CAISVYEQGGEQYF.

This clonotype was recorded many times. This chain connects TRBV12-3 or TRBV12-4 to TRBJ1-1; D is unclear. The V and J ends lost 5 bases and 4 bases respectively, with 11 bases between them. The CDR3 runs 13 residues. The CDR3 DNA follows: TGTGCCAGCAGTCTCCAGGTGCTCACTGAAGCTTTCTTT. As protein: CASSLQVLTEAFF.

This clonotype was counted a few times. V usage is TRBV25-1 and J usage is TRBJ2-5, with 11 positions matching TRBD2. The CDR3 spans 17 residues. J lost 0 bases, V lost 2 bases, and 5 bases had no gene match. Germline V gene lookup returns CDR1 MGHDK and CDR2 SYGVNS. The CDR3 reads CASSELGLAAYQETQYF. In DNA form, the CDR3 reads TGTGCCAGCAGTGAACTGGGACTAGCGGCCTACCAAGAGACCCAGTACTTC.

This clonotype was recorded a few times. The chain carries TRBV27 and TRBJ1-1, with D hard to call. The germline V gene encodes CDR1 MNHEY and CDR2 SMNVEV (reference sequence). The ends were cut back, 5 bases at V and 9 bases at J, with 16 bases in the middle. CDR3 length: 13 amino acids. In nucleotides, the CDR3 is TGTGCCAGCAGTCCTAACCCCCGGGGAAAAGCTTTCTTT. Encoded protein: CASSPNPRGKAFF.

The table lists this clonotype with a few counts. V gene TRBV3-1 combines with J gene TRBJ2-3, with TRBD2 matching 9 bases. With 7 bases clipped from V and 4 bases from J, the junction kept 15 bases outside the gene matches. The germline V gene encodes CDR1 LGHDT and CDR2 YNNKEL (reference sequence). The CDR3 loop spans 17 amino acids. This chain's CDR3 is CASTHPLRGGGADTQYF. CDR3 sequence (DNA): TGTGCCAGCACCCACCCGTTGCGGGGGGGTGGGGCAGATACGCAGTATTTT.

The V and J genes are TRBV2 and TRBJ2-3; D is ambiguous. The CDR3 loop spans 15 amino acids. Germline V gene sequence: CDR1 SNHLY, CDR2 FYNNEI. Trimming cost V 6 bases and J 1 base, with 14 bases left between them. Here the CDR3 reads CASRSWPGGTDTQYF. The CDR3 region has the DNA TGTGCCAGCAGGTCGTGGCCGGGCGGCACAGATACGCAGTATTTT.

The sample holds a few counts of this clonotype. The chain joins TRBV2 to TRBJ2-1, with D possibly matching TRBD1 (6 bases). The CDR3 runs 12 residues. V lost 6 bases and J lost 8, with 11 bases in between. Germline V lookup: CDR1 SNHLY, CDR2 FYNNEI. The CDR3 loop is CASSGNRDEQFF. In DNA form, the CDR3 reads TGTGCCAGCAGCGGGAACAGGGATGAGCAGTTCTTC.

This rearrangement joins TRBV15 to TRBJ2-2; D is perhaps TRBD1 or TRBD2 (6 bases each). This CDR3 is built from 17 residues. Deletions cut 2 bases from V and 4 bases from J, with 17 bases between. Germline V CDR1 and CDR2: LNHNV, YYDKDF (reference sequence). CDR3 in DNA: TGTGCCACCAGCAGACGAAAGGGGGGTGGCCCCACCGGGGAGCTGTTTTTT. Translation gives CATSRRKGGGPTGELFF.

This clonotype has only a few counts. V usage is TRBV11-2 and J usage is TRBJ2-7, with 9 bases identical to TRBD1. The germline CDR1 and CDR2 sequences are SGHAT and FQNNGV. The CDR3 consists of 14 residues. Losses at the gene ends were 6 bases for V and 4 bases for J; bases not matched to a gene: 7. The CDR3 DNA follows: TGTGCCAGCAGTCCGGGAGGACAGGGGTACGAGCAGTACTTC. Translated: CASSPGGQGYEQYF.

This clonotype was recorded at least ten times. The chain joins TRBV20-1 to TRBJ1-6; 10 nucleotides line up with TRBD1. The germline V gene encodes CDR1 DFQATT and CDR2 SNEGSKA (reference sequence). The CDR3 consists of 15 residues. Losses at the gene ends were 4 bases for V and 9 bases for J; bases not matched to a gene: 9. CDR3 in DNA: TGCAGTGCTATACTCGGGACAGGGGTTTTTTCACCCCTCCACTTT. This codes for CSAILGTGVFSPLHF.

This clonotype was seen a handful of times. The chain uses TRBV6-2 or TRBV6-3 and TRBJ1-5; 10 nucleotides agree with TRBD1. The CDR3 has 13 residues. Losses at the gene ends were 7 bases for V and 10 bases for J; bases not matched to a gene: 7. Germline V gene lookup returns CDR1 MNHEY and CDR2 SVGEGT. The CDR3 nucleotides read TGTGCCAGCATTCGGGACAGGGGAGAACCCCAGCATTTT. This gives the protein CASIRDRGEPQHF.

This clonotype was observed a few times. This chain links TRBV12-3 or TRBV12-4 with TRBJ2-5, with 13 bases lining up with TRBD2. The J segment lost 5 bases and the V segment lost 4 bases, leaving 7 bases of the junction unmatched. The CDR3 length is 16 residues. The CDR3 is CASSSTRTSGSETQYF. In nucleotides, the CDR3 is TGTGCCAGCAGTTCCACGCGGACTAGCGGGAGCGAGACCCAGTACTTC.

This sequence joins TRBV5-1 and TRBJ2-1; D call uncertain. V lost 0 bases and J 5 bases, leaving 12 bases between the germline ends. CDR1 is SGHRS and CDR2 is YFSETQ in the germline V gene. CDR3 length: 15 amino acids. This CDR3 is CASSLGHGRDNEQFF. CDR3 bases: TGCGCCAGCAGCTTGGGACACGGACGAGACAATGAGCAGTTCTTC.

V usage is TRBV2 and J usage is TRBJ2-1; 9 nucleotides match TRBD2. The CDR3 consists of 16 residues. Germline trimming cut 1 base from V and 4 bases from J; bases unmatched to any gene: 5. Germline V gene sequence: CDR1 SNHLY, CDR2 FYNNEI. The CDR3 coding sequence is TGTGCCAGCAGTGAAGGATTAGCGGGAGAGTACAATGAGCAGTTCTTC. Protein sequence: CASSEGLAGEYNEQFF.

This clonotype occurred many times. This chain links TRBV7-2 with TRBJ1-1; TRBD1 is a possible D gene (6 bases). From germline, CDR1 is SGHTA and CDR2 FQGNSA. The ends were cut back, 0 bases at V and 11 bases at J, with 19 bases in the middle. The CDR3 contains 15 residues. The chain's CDR3 is CASSLAAGTRGAAFF. DNA for the CDR3: TGTGCCAGCAGCTTAGCGGCCGGGACAAGGGGCGCCGCTTTCTTT.

In this sample, this clonotype turned up a few times. The rearrangement links TRBV4-1 to TRBJ2-1; D unclear. The CDR3 runs to 13 residues. Per germline, CDR1 MGHRA and CDR2 YSYEKL. V was clipped by 0 bases and J by 9 bases, with 9 bases between them. CDR3 bases: TGCGCCAGCAGCCAAGAGGAGCCTTCTGAGCAGTTCTTC. As protein: CASSQEEPSEQFF.

The rearrangement joins TRBV4-1 to TRBJ1-2; D not resolved. Germline loops: CDR1 MGHRA, CDR2 YSYEKL. Trimming removed 0 bases at V and 6 bases at J, with 20 bases between. This CDR3 region has 17 residues. CDR3 in amino acids: CASSQERTLLAMNGYTF. As DNA, the CDR3 is TGCGCCAGCAGCCAAGAACGAACGTTACTCGCGATGAATGGCTACACCTTC.

This clonotype was counted a single time. The CDR3, as DNA: TGCAGCGTTGAATTCCGTCTCGGAAGCTCCTACAATGAGCAGTTCTTC. Its protein is CSVEFRLGSSYNEQFF. The chain is built from TRBV29-1 and TRBJ2-1; D is unresolved. The CDR3 runs 16 residues. Looked up from germline, CDR1 is SQVTM and CDR2 is ANQGSEA. The germline V and J ends were trimmed by 2 bases and 0 bases, with 14 bases remaining between them.

This clonotype was counted between two and nine times. This chain uses TRBV5-1 with TRBJ1-1; D gene ambiguous. V shed 0 bases and J shed 2 bases, with 11 bases lying between them. This CDR3 has 15 residues. Looked up from germline, CDR1 is SGHRS and CDR2 is YFSETQ. The CDR3 region has the DNA TGCGCCAGCAGCTTGGAACCAGCTTATAACACTGAAGCTTTCTTT. Residues: CASSLEPAYNTEAFF.

A few counts support this clonotype. CDR3 protein: CASKPGPDQPQHF. The CDR3 nucleotides read TGTGCCAGCAAGCCGGGGCCGGATCAGCCCCAGCATTTT. The genes are TRBV6-1 and TRBJ1-5; D is perhaps TRBD1 (5 bases). This CDR3 has 13 residues. Deletions cut 7 bases from V and 5 bases from J, with 12 bases between. CDR1 is MNHNS and CDR2 is SASEGT in the germline V gene.